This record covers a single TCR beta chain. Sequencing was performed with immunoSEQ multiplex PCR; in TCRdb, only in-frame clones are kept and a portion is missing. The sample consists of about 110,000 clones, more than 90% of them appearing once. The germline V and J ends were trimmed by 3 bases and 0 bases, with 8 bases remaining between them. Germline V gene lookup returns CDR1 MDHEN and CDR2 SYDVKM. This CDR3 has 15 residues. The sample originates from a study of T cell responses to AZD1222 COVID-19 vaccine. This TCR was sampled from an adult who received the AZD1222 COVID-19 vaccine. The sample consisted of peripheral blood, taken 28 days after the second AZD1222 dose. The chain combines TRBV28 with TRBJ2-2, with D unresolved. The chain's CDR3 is CASSLITSNTGELFF. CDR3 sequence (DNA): TGTGCCAGCAGTTTGATAACGTCGAACACCGGGGAGCTGTTTTTT.